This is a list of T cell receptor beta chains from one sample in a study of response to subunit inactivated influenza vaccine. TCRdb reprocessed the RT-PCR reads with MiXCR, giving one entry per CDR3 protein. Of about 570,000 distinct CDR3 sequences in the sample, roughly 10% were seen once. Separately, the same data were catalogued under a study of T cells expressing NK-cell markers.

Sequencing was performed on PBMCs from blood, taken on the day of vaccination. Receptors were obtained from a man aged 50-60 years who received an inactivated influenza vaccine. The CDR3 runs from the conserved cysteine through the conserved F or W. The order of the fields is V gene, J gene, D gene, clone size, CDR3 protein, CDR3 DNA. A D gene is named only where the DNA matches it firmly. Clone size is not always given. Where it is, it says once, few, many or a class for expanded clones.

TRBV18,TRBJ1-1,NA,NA,CASLKGSNTEAFF,TGTGCCAGCCTTAAGGGCTCGAACACTGAAGCTTTCTTT
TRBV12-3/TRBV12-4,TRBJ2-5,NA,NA,CASSFGRGFSETQYF,TGTGCCAGCAGTTTTGGCAGGGGTTTTTCAGAGACCCAGTACTTC
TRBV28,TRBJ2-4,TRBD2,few,CASSRTSGQKWNIQYF,TGTGCCAGCAGTCGGACTAGCGGGCAAAAGTGGAACATTCAGTACTTC
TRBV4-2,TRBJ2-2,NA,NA,CASSQVVGTGTGELFF,TGTGCCAGCAGCCAAGTTGTGGGCACGGGCACCGGGGAGCTGTTTTTT
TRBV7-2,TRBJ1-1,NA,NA,CASSLVQSMNTEAFF,TGTGCCAGCAGCTTAGTTCAGAGCATGAACACTGAAGCTTTCTTT
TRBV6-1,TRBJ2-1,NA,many,CASSEARAGDEQFF,TGTGCCAGCAGTGAAGCGAGGGCAGGGGATGAGCAGTTCTTC
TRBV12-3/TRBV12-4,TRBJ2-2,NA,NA,CASSYQPTVANAGDLFF,TGTGCCAGCAGTTACCAGCCCACAGTCGCGAACGCCGGGGACCTGTTTTTT
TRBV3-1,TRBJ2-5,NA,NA,CASSQDWRFQETQYF,TGTGCCAGCAGCCAAGATTGGAGGTTCCAAGAGACCCAGTACTTC
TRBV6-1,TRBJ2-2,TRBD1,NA,CATAGTGRAGELFF,TGTGCCACCGCCGGGACAGGGAGAGCCGGGGAGCTGTTTTTT
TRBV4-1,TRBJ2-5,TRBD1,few,CASSQDSRGHETQYF,TGCGCCAGCAGCCAAGATAGCAGGGGGCACGAGACCCAGTACTTC
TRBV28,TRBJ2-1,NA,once,CASSQLWSYNEQFF,TGTGCCAGCAGCCAACTATGGTCCTACAATGAGCAGTTCTTC
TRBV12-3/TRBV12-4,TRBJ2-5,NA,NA,CASSLSQVGETQYF,TGTGCCAGCAGTTTATCGCAGGTCGGAGAGACCCAGTACTTC
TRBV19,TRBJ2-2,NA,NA,CASRDMPNTGELFF,TGTGCCAGTAGGGACATGCCGAACACCGGGGAGCTGTTTTTT
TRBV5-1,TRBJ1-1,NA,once,CASSLEGRAGEAFF,TGCGCCAGCAGCTTGGAGGGTAGGGCCGGTGAAGCTTTCTTT
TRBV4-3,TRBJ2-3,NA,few,CASSLRPRALGTDTQYF,TGCGCCAGCAGCTTGCGACCTAGGGCCTTGGGCACAGATACGCAGTATTTT
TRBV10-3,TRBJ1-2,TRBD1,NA,CAITRQGDYGYTF,TGTGCCATCACAAGACAGGGAGACTATGGCTACACCTTC
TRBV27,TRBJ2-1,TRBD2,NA,CASVTRREGQNEQFF,TGTGCCAGCGTTACTAGGCGGGAGGGCCAAAATGAGCAGTTCTTC
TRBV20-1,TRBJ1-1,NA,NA,CSARDRQYAAFF,TGCAGTGCTAGAGATCGACAGTATGCGGCTTTCTTT
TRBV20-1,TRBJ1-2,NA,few,CSASQPNYGYTF,TGCAGTGCTAGTCAACCAAACTATGGCTACACCTTC
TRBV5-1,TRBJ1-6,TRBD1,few,CASSLAGTGGNSPLHF,TGCGCCAGCAGCTTAGCCGGGACAGGGGGGAATTCACCCCTCCACTTT
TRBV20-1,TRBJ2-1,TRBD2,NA,CSARWTSGRAAEQFF,TGCAGTGCTAGGTGGACTAGCGGGAGGGCCGCTGAGCAGTTCTTC
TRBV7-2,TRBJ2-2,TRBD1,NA,CASSPDRVVGELFF,TGTGCCAGCAGCCCGGACAGGGTCGTCGGGGAGCTGTTTTTT